This entry describes one T cell receptor (beta chain). This record belongs to a study of Ad26.COV2.S vaccination and SARS-CoV-2 variants. About the study: Among those in the COV1001 Ad26.COV2.S trial arm was the donor. Each vaccinee took Ad26.COV2.S intramuscularly, once or twice 56 days apart.

Generated by immunoSEQ multiplex PCR, the TCRdb table keeps only in-frame clones and is missing some. The table records 430,000 or so clones, more than 80% of them present only once. The treatment: some 20 received Ad26.COV2.S at low or high dose, single or two shots; a few received placebo; per-sample allocation not given. After the first vaccine or placebo injection, samples were drawn on day 63. Germline-derived CDR1 and CDR2 are MDHEN and SYDVKM. CDR3 length: 15 amino acids. With 6 bases clipped from V and 2 bases from J, the junction kept 10 bases outside the gene matches. The receptor's source is a person between 18 and 65 years old who received the Ad26.COV2.S COVID-19 vaccine or a placebo. The sample in question was peripheral blood, obtained in a trial of Ad26.COV2.S vaccine versus placebo. The rearrangement links TRBV28 to TRBJ2-7, with 7 bases that match TRBD1. CDR3 coding DNA: TGTGCCAGCAGCTCAACAGGGGTCTACCCCTACGAGCAGTACTTC. Protein product: CASSSTGVYPYEQYF.